This T cell receptor beta chain derives from a study of cytomegalovirus exposure and HLA in healthy donors. Overall study results and limits: Later work found most CMV-associated TCR beta chains apparently HLA-restricted. In a later analysis, parvovirus B19, influenza, CMV and Epstein-Barr virus appeared linked to several top co-occurrence clusters. Highly shared variants forming one cluster were likely a sequencing artifact.

Points on this clone: The antigen remains unidentified.

Every donor was a healthy person donating bone marrow. The CDR3 totals 13 residues. Between the trimmed V and J ends, which lost 2 bases and 14 bases, there was a span of 16 bases. Germline V CDR1 and CDR2: MNHEY, SMNVEV (reference sequence). The PCR was carried out with 60 Vbeta primers and 13 Jbeta primers. Using immunoSEQ multiplex PCR, the repertoire was profiled, and TCRdb retains in-frame clones only, with some absent. The top ten hold approximately 1.8% of the sample, which has around 150,000 clones, less than 10% seen once. Sample: PBMCs. The receptor comes from a male donor in good health and CMV-seronegative. The chain joins TRBV27 to TRBJ2-1, with D unresolved. CDR3 DNA sequence: TGTGCCAGCAGTTTAGAGGCGCCCGGATTTGAGTTCTTC. Translating gives CASSLEAPGFEFF.